The clone carrying this TCR beta chain was counted at least ten times. What it recognizes is unknown. This entry is derived from a study of T cell repertoires in cytomegalovirus infection. Study in general: An indication of both CMV infection and matching HLA type came from public TCR beta signatures. Notes on the study in general: HLA-C-restricted CMV clonotypes gave the most frequent clonotype in two of eight donors. Summed frequency of public TCR beta families distinguished CMV carriers with the relevant HLA.

This CDR3 is 15 amino acids long. The V end lost 1 base, the J end lost 1 base, and 10 bases lay between the germline ends. Germline loops: CDR1 SGHVT, CDR2 SQSDAQ. One entry per CDR3 protein results from TCRdb running MiXCR on the reads. The table records approximately 250,000 distinct CDR3 sequences, 8% to 9.5% of them present only once. Source material: PBMCs. The V and J genes are TRBV7-4 and TRBJ2-5, with D possibly TRBD2 on 6 matching bases. This clonotype originated in a human donor in good health (CMV status not recorded). Some clones in this sample may be carry-over from other donors' samples. CDR3 protein: CASSLGGNLQETQYF. The CDR3 DNA sequence: TGTGCCAGCAGCTTAGGCGGGAACCTCCAAGAGACCCAGTACTTC.